A single T cell receptor (beta chain) is shown here with its context. Per the authors' pipeline: Reference gene primers were amplified, and this amplification served to estimate nucleated cell counts. This table comes from immunoSEQ multiplex PCR, and its TCRdb copy is limited to in-frame clones, with some not included. The V and J calls and clone size are taken from that table; D and trimming were inferred from the DNA. The table has about 150,000 clones, over 80% seen once. These data are taken from a study of blood T cell repertoires in COVID-19. About the research overall: PBMCs, B-cell-depleted T cells, or T cells provided the cDNA or gDNA that made up the material.

V lost 5 bases and J 6 bases, leaving 14 bases between the germline ends. From germline, CDR1 is LNHNV and CDR2 YYDKDF (reference sequence). CDR3 length: 13 residues. This chain joins TRBV15 and TRBJ2-7, with D maybe TRBD2 (7 bases). The sequence was obtained from an elderly man with acute or convalescent COVID-19. Sequenced input: peripheral blood. CDR3 coding DNA: TGTGCCACCAGCGAGGGGGGGGTCAGCGAGCAGTACTTC. Encoded protein: CATSEGGVSEQYF. Full variable domain (outside the CDR3, taken from reference TRBV15 and TRBJ2-7): DAMVIQNPRYQVTQFGKPVTLSCSQTLNHNVMYWYQQKSSQAPKLLFHYYDKDFNNEADTPDNFQSRRPNTSFCFLDIRSPGLGDTAMYLCATSEGGVSEQYFGPGTRLTVT.